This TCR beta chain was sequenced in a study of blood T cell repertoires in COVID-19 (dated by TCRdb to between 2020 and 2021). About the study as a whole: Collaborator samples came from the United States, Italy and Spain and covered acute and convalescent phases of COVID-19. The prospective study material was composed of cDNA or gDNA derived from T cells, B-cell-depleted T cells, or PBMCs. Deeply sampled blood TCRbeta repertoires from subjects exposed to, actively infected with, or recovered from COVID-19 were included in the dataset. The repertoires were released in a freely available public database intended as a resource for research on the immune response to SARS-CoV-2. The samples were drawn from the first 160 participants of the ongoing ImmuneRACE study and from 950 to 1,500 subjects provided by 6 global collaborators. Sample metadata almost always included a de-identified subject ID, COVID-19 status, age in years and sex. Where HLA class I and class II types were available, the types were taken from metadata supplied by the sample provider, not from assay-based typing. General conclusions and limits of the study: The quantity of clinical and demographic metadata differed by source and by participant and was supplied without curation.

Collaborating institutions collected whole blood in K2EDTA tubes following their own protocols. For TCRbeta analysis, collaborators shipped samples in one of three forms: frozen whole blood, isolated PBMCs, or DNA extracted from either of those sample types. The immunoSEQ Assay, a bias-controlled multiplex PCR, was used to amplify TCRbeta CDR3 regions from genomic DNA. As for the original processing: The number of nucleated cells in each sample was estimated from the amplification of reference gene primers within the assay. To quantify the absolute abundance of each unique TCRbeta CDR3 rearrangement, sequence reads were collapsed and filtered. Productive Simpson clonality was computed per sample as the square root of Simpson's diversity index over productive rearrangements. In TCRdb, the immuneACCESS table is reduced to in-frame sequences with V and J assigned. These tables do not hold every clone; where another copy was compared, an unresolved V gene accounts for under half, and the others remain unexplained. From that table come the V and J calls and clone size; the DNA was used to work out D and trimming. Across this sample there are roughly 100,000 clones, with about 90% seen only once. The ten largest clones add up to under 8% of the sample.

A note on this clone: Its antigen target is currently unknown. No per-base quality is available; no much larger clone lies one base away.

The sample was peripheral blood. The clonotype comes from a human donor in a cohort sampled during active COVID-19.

The CDR3 protein: CATSDGLRTGSTYEQYF. The nucleotide sequence is given as TGTGCCACCAGTGACGGTCTTCGGACAGGGTCGACCTACGAGCAGTACTTC. Rearrangement joined TRBV24-1 to TRBJ2-7; 8 central bases correspond to TRBD1. There are 17 amino acids in the CDR3, from cysteine to phenylalanine inclusive. Just the 51-base CDR3 DNA is kept, in frame starting at base 1. The V end gives up 4 bases and the J end 2 bases, leaving 12 bases in the junction not matched to a gene. From the germline V gene, CDR1 is KGHDR and CDR2 is SFDVKD.